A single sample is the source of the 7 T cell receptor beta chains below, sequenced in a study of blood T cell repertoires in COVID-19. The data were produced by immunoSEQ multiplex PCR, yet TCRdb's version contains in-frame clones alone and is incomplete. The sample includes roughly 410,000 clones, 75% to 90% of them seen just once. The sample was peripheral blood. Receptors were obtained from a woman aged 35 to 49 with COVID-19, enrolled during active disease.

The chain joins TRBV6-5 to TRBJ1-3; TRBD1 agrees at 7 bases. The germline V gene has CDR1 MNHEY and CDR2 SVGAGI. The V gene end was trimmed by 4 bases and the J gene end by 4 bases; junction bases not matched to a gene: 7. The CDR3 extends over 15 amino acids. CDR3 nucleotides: TGTGCCAGCAGTTCATCCCCGACAGGGGGAAACACCATATATTTT. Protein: CASSSSPTGGNTIYF.

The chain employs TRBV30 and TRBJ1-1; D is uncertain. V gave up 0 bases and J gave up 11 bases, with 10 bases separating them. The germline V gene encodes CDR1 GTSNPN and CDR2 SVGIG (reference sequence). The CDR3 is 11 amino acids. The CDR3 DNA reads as TGTGCCTGGAGTGTTAGTAGCCAGGCTTTCTTT. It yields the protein CAWSVSSQAFF.

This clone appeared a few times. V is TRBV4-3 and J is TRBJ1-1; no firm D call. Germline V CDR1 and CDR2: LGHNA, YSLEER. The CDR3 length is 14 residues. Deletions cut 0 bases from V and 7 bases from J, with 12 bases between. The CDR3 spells CASSQDHARDEAFF. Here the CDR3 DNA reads TGCGCCAGCAGCCAAGATCATGCGCGGGATGAAGCTTTCTTT.

Here the CDR3 DNA reads TGTGCCAGCTCACCGTATCCAGGGGGCGAAGACTACACCTTC. As protein: CASSPYPGGEDYTF. This chain uses TRBV18 with TRBJ1-2, with 8 positions matching TRBD1. CDR3 size: 14 residues. After removal of 3 bases from V and 10 bases from J, the junction contained 10 bases not matched to a gene. The germline CDR1 and CDR2 sequences are KGHSH and LQKENI.

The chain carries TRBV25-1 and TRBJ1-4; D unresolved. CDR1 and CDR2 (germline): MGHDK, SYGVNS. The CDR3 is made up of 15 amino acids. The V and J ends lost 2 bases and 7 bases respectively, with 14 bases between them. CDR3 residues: CASSELVGAGEKLFF. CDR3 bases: TGTGCCAGCAGTGAACTCGTGGGCGCCGGTGAAAAACTGTTTTTT.

CDR3 sequence reads: CASSPLGGQGTDTQYF. The DNA of the CDR3 is TGTGCCAGCAGCCCCCTCGGGGGGCAAGGCACAGATACGCAGTATTTT. V and J are TRBV7-9 and TRBJ2-3; the D gene is possibly TRBD2 (7 bases). The germline V gene encodes CDR1 SEHNR and CDR2 FQNEAQ (reference sequence). V lost 5 bases, J lost 1 base, and 16 bases lay in between. The CDR3 runs to 16 residues.

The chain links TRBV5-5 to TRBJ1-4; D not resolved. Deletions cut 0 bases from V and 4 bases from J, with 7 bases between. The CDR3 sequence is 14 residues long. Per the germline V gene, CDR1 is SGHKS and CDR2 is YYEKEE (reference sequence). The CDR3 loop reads CASSLGAGNEKLFF. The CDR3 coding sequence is TGTGCCAGCAGCTTGGGGGCTGGTAATGAAAAACTGTTTTTT.